The clone carrying this TCR beta chain was seen a few times. Its antigen is undetermined. The record originates from a study of CD8+ T cells in alopecia areata. Stated treatment: oral pan-JAK inhibitor, 5-10 mg twice daily. The CDR3 is 14 amino acids. Trimming shortened V by 3 bases and J by 5 bases, and 8 bases separated the two germline ends. The V gene's germline CDR1 is LNHDA and CDR2 SQIVND (reference sequence). As the sequencing template, cDNA was produced by extracting RNA and reverse transcribing it. The method was immunoSEQ multiplex PCR; TCRdb's version includes in-frame clones alone and lacks a portion of them. The sample shows approximately 190,000 clones, 58% of them seen only once. Study outcomes and limitations: Tofacitinib yielded significantly lower scalp clonality and fewer expanded CD8+ clones among the top 100. A great number of expanded lesional clones endured in scalp and blood during tofacitinib.

The TCR comes from a human donor with alopecia areata. V is TRBV19 and J is TRBJ1-6; D might be TRBD1 (5 bases). Material: CD4+ T cells sorted from blood, obtained at week 24, from a patient treated with tofacitinib. The CDR3 spells CASSMDTHNSPLHF. CDR3 bases: TGTGCCAGTAGTATGGACACACATAATTCACCCCTCCACTTT.